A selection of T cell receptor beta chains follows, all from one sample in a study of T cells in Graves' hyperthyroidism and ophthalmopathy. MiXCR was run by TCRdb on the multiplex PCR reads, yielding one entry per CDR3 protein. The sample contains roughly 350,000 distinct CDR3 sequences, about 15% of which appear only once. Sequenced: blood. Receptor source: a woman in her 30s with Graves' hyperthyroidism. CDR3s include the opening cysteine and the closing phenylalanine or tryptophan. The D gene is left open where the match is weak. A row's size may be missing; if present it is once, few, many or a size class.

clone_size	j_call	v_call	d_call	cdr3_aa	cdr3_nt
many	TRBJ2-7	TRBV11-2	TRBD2	CASSPRLAGDKQQYF	TGTGCCAGCAGCCCAAGACTAGCGGGAGACAAACAGCAGTACTTC
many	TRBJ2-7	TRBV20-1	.	CSALLGSSYEQYF	TGCAGTGCCCTCTTGGGGAGCTCCTACGAGCAGTACTTC
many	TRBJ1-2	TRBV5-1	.	CASSPRQINYGYTF	TGCGCCAGCAGCCCAAGACAGATTAACTATGGCTACACCTTC
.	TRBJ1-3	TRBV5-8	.	CASSLDGTVSGNTIYF	TGTGCCAGCAGCTTGGATGGGACGGTCTCTGGAAACACCATATATTTT
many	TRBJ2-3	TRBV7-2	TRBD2	CASTPLAGNTQYF	TGTGCCAGCACCCCCCTAGCGGGAAATACGCAGTATTTT
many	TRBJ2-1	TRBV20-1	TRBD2	CSASSTGTSGRGEQFF	TGCAGTGCTAGTTCGACCGGGACTAGCGGGAGAGGTGAGCAGTTCTTC
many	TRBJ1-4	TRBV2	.	CASSDRQPATNEKLFF	TGTGCCAGCAGTGACAGGCAACCTGCAACTAATGAAAAACTGTTTTTT
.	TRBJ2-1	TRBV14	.	CASSQDGGSPYNEQFF	TGTGCCAGCAGCCAAGACGGCGGGTCGCCCTACAATGAGCAGTTCTTC
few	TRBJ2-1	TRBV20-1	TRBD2	CSATPTSGRVGNEQFF	TGCAGTGCTACCCCGACTAGCGGGAGAGTTGGCAATGAGCAGTTCTTC
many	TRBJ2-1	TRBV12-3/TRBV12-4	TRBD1	CASSLPRTGGEGEQFF	TGTGCCAGCAGCTTGCCCCGGACAGGGGGCGAAGGCGAGCAGTTCTTC
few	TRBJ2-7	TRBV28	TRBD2	CPSGLSGLAGDEQYF	TGTCCCAGCGGTTTATCGGGACTAGCGGGAGATGAGCAGTACTTC
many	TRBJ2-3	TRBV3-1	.	CASSQENRFSTDTQYF	TGTGCCAGCAGCCAAGAGAACAGGTTTAGCACAGATACGCAGTATTTT
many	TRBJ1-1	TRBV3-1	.	CASSHNLALEAFF	TGTGCCAGCAGCCACAATCTGGCCCTTGAAGCTTTCTTT
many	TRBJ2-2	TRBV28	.	CASSFWATANTGELFF	TGTGCCAGCAGTTTCTGGGCAACCGCGAACACCGGGGAGCTGTTTTTT
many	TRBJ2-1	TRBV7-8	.	CASSLAYETTTDNEQFF	TGTGCCAGCAGCTTAGCGTACGAGACTACGACTGACAATGAGCAGTTCTTC
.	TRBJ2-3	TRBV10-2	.	CASKTADTQYF	TGCGCCAGCAAGACCGCCGATACGCAGTATTTT
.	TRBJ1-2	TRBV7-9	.	CASSRDRYGYIF	TGTGCCAGCAGCCGGGACCGTTATGGCTACATCTTC
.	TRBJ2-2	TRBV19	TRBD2	CASSRSSGGVELFF	TGTGCCAGTAGTCGATCTAGCGGGGGCGTGGAGCTGTTTTTT
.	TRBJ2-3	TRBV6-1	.	CASLERVAGKTSSTDTQYF	TGTGCCAGCCTTGAGAGGGTGGCGGGGAAGACTTCTAGCACAGATACGCAGTATTTT
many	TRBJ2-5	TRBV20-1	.	CSGQNFGLQETQYF	TGCAGTGGCCAGAACTTTGGACTACAAGAGACCCAGTACTTC
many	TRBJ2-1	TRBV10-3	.	CAIGLRGNEQFF	TGTGCCATCGGCCTTCGGGGCAATGAGCAGTTCTTC
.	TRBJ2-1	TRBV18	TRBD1	CASSRQGAQRGHEQFF	TGTGCCAGCTCAAGGCAGGGGGCCCAGAGGGGCCATGAGCAGTTCTTC
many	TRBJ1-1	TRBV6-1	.	CASSEMVNTEAFF	TGTGCCAGCAGTGAAATGGTGAACACTGAAGCTTTCTTT
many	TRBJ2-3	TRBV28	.	CASSLYRPRGSDTQYF	TGTGCCAGCAGTTTATATCGCCCTAGGGGATCAGATACGCAGTATTTT
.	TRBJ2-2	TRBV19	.	CASRLLARTGELFF	TGTGCCAGTAGACTCCTAGCGCGCACCGGGGAGCTGTTTTTT
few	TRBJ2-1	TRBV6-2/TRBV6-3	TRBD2	CASSYRRERVNEQFF	TGTGCCAGCAGTTACCGGCGGGAGCGCGTAAATGAGCAGTTCTTC
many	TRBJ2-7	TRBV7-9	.	CASSLVLKWAEQYF	TGTGCCAGCAGCTTAGTCCTCAAATGGGCCGAGCAGTACTTC
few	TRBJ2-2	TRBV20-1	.	CSATVNTGELFF	TGCAGTGCTACAGTGAACACCGGGGAGCTGTTTTTT
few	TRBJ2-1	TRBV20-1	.	CSARKAAYNEQFF	TGCAGTGCGCGAAAGGCGGCCTACAATGAGCAGTTCTTC
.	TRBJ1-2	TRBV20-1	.	CSALDLRSNYGYTF	TGCAGTGCTCTCGATTTGAGGTCTAACTATGGCTACACCTTC
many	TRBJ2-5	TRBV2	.	CASSANRETQYF	TGTGCCAGCAGTGCCAACCGGGAGACCCAGTACTTC
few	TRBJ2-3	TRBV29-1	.	CSVERADGTDTQYF	TGCAGCGTTGAAAGGGCGGATGGCACAGATACGCAGTATTTT
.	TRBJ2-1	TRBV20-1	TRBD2	CSARDPSGRASPSRSYNEQFF	TGCAGTGCTAGAGATCCTAGCGGGAGGGCCTCCCCGAGCCGCTCCTACAATGAGCAGTTCTTC